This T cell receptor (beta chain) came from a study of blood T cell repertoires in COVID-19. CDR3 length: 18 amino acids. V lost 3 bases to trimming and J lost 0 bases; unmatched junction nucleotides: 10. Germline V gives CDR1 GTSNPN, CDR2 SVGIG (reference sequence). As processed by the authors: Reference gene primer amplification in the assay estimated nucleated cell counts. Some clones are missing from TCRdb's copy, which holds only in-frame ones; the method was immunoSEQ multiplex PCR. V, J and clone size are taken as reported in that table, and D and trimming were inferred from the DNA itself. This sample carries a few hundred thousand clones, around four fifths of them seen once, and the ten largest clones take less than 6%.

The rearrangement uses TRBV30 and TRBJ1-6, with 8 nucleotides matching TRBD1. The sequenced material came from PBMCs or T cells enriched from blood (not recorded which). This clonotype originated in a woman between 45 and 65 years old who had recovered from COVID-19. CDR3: CAWSRDRSDSSYNSPLHF. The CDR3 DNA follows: TGTGCCTGGAGCCGGGACAGGTCCGACAGCTCCTATAATTCACCCCTCCACTTT.